The rows below give T cell receptor beta chains drawn from one sample of a study of PD-1 blockade in classical Hodgkin lymphoma. Assay: immunoSEQ multiplex PCR; the TCRdb copy retains only in-frame clones and omits some. The table includes roughly 30,000 clones, roughly 70% detected once. The input for sequencing was peripheral blood mononuclear cells (PBMCs), taken before the second cycle of nivolumab. All receptors come from a human donor with classical Hodgkin lymphoma. Both conserved end residues are part of each CDR3. D genes are given only for firm matches. A row's size may be missing; if present it is once, few, many or a size class.

>TRBV2|.|.|TRBJ1-2
TGTGCCAGCAGTTTAACTAGGGCAAGCTATGGCTACACCTTC
CASSLTRASYGYTF
>TRBV10-2|TRBD1|few|TRBJ1-4
TGCGCCAGCCGATTAGACAGGGGAGCTGAAAAACTGTTTTTT
CASRLDRGAEKLFF
>TRBV6-5|TRBD1|.|TRBJ1-2
TGTGCCAGCAGGGAAGGGACAGGCTGGAGGGGCTACACCTTC
CASREGTGWRGYTF
>TRBV2|TRBD1|.|TRBJ1-4
TGTGCCAGCAGTAGGACAGGGCTGAGGGAAAAACTGTTTTTT
CASSRTGLREKLFF
>TRBV9|TRBD1|.|TRBJ1-3
TGTGCCAGCAGCGTAACGGGACAGAACTCTGGAAACACCATATATTTT
CASSVTGQNSGNTIYF
>TRBV19|.|few|TRBJ1-2
TGTGCCAGTAACTACTTGACGGGGGGCTATGGCTACACCTTC
CASNYLTGGYGYTF
>TRBV28|.|few|TRBJ2-7
TGTGCCAGCAGCCCAGGACATATATACGAGCAGTACTTC
CASSPGHIYEQYF
>TRBV5-8|.|.|TRBJ1-1
TGTGCCAGCAGCTCAAACAGGAGGGATCGGGCTTTCTTT
CASSSNRRDRAFF
>TRBV27|.|many|TRBJ2-7
TGTGCCAGCATTCGGGAGCAGTACTTC
CASIREQYF
>TRBV7-2|.|.|TRBJ1-2
TGTGCCAGCAGCTTAATAGGCGATGGCTACACCTTC
CASSLIGDGYTF
>TRBV19|.|.|TRBJ2-7
TGTGCCAGTAGTATGATATTTTCGGGGAGTGCTTCCTACGAGCAGTACTTC
CASSMIFSGSASYEQYF
>TRBV18|.|.|TRBJ2-5
TGTGCCAGCTCACCGGGGGAGACCCAGTACTTC
CASSPGETQYF
>TRBV4-3|.|.|TRBJ1-6
TGCGCCAGCAGCCAAGATCACCTGGATAATTCACCCCTCCACTTT
CASSQDHLDNSPLHF
>TRBV5-8|TRBD2|once|TRBJ2-7
TGTGCCAGCAGCTGGCGTCGGGGGGGCTTCCACTACGAGCAGTACTTC
CASSWRRGGFHYEQYF
>TRBV28|.|few|TRBJ1-6
TGTGCCAGCACCCCCGGTCAGGGAAATTCACCCCTCCACTTT
CASTPGQGNSPLHF
>TRBV20-1|.|once|TRBJ1-1
TGCAGAAACACTGAAGCTTTCTTT
CRNTEAFF
>TRBV7-2|.|.|TRBJ1-4
TGTGCCAGCAGCAAGAACGGGCCAGGGACTAATGAAAAACTGTTTTTT
CASSKNGPGTNEKLFF
>TRBV7-9|.|.|TRBJ2-2
TGTGCCAGCAGCTCTAAGGCCAGGGGGAACACCGGGGAGCTGTTTTTT
CASSSKARGNTGELFF
>TRBV19|.|.|TRBJ1-2
TGTGCCAGTAGTATAGTTGGCTTAAGCCTCTATGGCTACACCTTC
CASSIVGLSLYGYTF
>TRBV5-6|.|.|TRBJ1-1
TGTGCCAGCAGCTTGGACCAGAGTGAAGCTTTCTTT
CASSLDQSEAFF
>TRBV28|TRBD1|.|TRBJ2-3
TGTGCCAGCAGTTTCAGTGACAGGGTTATAGATACGCAGTATTTT
CASSFSDRVIDTQYF
>TRBV21-1|.|.|TRBJ1-2
TGTGCCGCGAGACAGGGGGCCGGAGTCCCTAACTATGGCTACACCTTC
CAARQGAGVPNYGYTF
>TRBV4-2|.|.|TRBJ2-2
TGTGCCAGCAGCCAAGAAGCAGTACTGAACACCGGGGAGCTGTTTTTT
CASSQEAVLNTGELFF
>TRBV19|.|once|TRBJ1-2
TGTGCCAGTAGTGAAAAAATTAGGGGGGGCTACACCTTC
CASSEKIRGGYTF
>TRBV6-6|TRBD1|.|TRBJ1-4
TGTGCCAGCACCCACGGGGACAGGGAGGGAAAACTGTTTTTT
CASTHGDREGKLFF
>TRBV30|.|.|TRBJ2-1
TGTGCCTGGAGTGGACAGGGAGGTGAGCAGTTCTTC
CAWSGQGGEQFF
>TRBV5-1|.|.|TRBJ2-1
TGCGCCAGCAGCCTGACTGGCTTCAATGAGCAGTTCTTC
CASSLTGFNEQFF
>TRBV6-4|TRBD2|once|TRBJ2-1
TGTGCCAGCAGTGACTCGACTAGCGGGGACTATCTTGAGCAGTTCTTC
CASSDSTSGDYLEQFF
>TRBV27|.|.|TRBJ2-2
TGTGCCAGCACTGACACTGGGGAGCTGTTTTTT
CASTDTGELFF
>TRBV7-2|.|.|TRBJ1-5
TGTGCCAGCAGCTTAGCGGGAGTTAGCAATCAGCCCCAGCATTTT
CASSLAGVSNQPQHF
>TRBV18|.|few|TRBJ2-7
TGTGCCAGCTCACCGCAGACAGGTTCCTACGAGCAGTACTTC
CASSPQTGSYEQYF
>TRBV27|.|.|TRBJ1-1
TGTGCCAGCAGGTTGGGGGCTGTGAACACTGAAGCTTTCTTT
CASRLGAVNTEAFF
>TRBV5-5|.|few|TRBJ1-5
TGCGCCAGCAGCCAAAGTAGGACAGAAATTTATAGCAATCAGCCCCAGCATTTT
CASSQSRTEIYSNQPQHF
>TRBV4-3|.|once|TRBJ1-5
TGCGCCAGCAGCCAAGAGGCAGGGCCCAATCAGCCCCAGCATTTT
CASSQEAGPNQPQHF
>TRBV5-1|.|once|TRBJ2-2
TGCGCCAGCAGCCTGCTTAGGAACACCGGGGAGCTGTTTTTT
CASSLLRNTGELFF
>TRBV4-3|TRBD1|.|TRBJ2-5
TGCGCCAGCAGCCAAGATTACAGGGGTGAAGAGACCCAGTACTTC
CASSQDYRGEETQYF
>TRBV29-1|.|.|TRBJ1-1
TGCAGCGTCAGCCCGGGGTTGGCTGAAGCTTTCTTT
CSVSPGLAEAFF
>TRBV11-1|.|.|TRBJ1-2
TGTGCCAGCAGACGAGGGGTGGAGCTCGGCTATGGCTACACCTTC
CASRRGVELGYGYTF
>TRBV19|.|.|TRBJ2-3
TGTGCCAGTAGTATCAAGTCACAGAGCGGTTCTAGCGGCACAGATACGCAGTATTTT
CASSIKSQSGSSGTDTQYF
>TRBV7-3|TRBD2|few|TRBJ2-1
TGTGCCAGCAGCTTAGCGCCGGGACTAGCGGGAGTCGATGAGCAGTTCTTC
CASSLAPGLAGVDEQFF
>TRBV4-1|TRBD2|.|TRBJ2-7
TGCGCCAGCAGCCAAGAGGAGCGGGAACCCTACGAGCAGTACTTC
CASSQEEREPYEQYF